This TCR beta chain is from a study of shared clonotypes between healthy human individuals. Data came from immunoSEQ multiplex PCR; TCRdb stores just in-frame clones and leaves some out. The top ten clones hold approximately 1.7% of a sample with roughly 2.1 million clones, about 93% of them seen once. CD8 cells classed as naive were CD45RO-negative and positively selected for CCR7, excluding terminally differentiated effector memory CD45RA+ cells. The sequencing sample was made of naive CD8+ T cells from PBMCs. The receptor was derived from a young man in good health. Some clones in this sample may be carry-over from other donors' samples.

Written as DNA, the CDR3 is TGTGCCAGCAGTTTCCTGGTTCGCCGAATACCTGACCATAACTATGGCTACACCTTC. Its protein is CASSFLVRRIPDHNYGYTF. This sequence joins TRBV28 and TRBJ1-2; D remains ambiguous. Germline CDR1 is MDHEN and CDR2 is SYDVKM. The CDR3 sequence is 19 residues long. V shed 3 bases and J shed 1 base, with 24 bases lying between them.